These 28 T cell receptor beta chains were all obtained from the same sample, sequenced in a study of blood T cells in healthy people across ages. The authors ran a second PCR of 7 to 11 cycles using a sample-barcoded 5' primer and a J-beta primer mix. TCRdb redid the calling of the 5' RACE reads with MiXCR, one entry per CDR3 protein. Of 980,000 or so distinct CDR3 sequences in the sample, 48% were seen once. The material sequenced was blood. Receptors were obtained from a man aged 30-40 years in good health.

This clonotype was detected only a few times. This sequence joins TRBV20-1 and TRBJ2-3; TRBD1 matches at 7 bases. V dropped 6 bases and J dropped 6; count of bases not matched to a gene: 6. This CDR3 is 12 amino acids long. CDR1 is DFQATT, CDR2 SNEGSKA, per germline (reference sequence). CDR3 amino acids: CSAPTGVDTQYF. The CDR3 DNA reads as TGCAGTGCACCTACAGGGGTCGATACGCAGTATTTT.

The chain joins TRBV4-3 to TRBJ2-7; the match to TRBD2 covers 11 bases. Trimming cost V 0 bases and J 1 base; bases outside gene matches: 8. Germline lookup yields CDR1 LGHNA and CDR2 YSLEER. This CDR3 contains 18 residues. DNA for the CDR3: TGCGCCAGCAGCCAAGAGGGGGCTAGCGGGGGGCTGTCCTACGAGCAGTACTTC. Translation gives CASSQEGASGGLSYEQYF.

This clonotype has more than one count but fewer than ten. CDR3 amino acids: CASSQGDGDYSYEQYF. Written as DNA, the CDR3 is TGCGCCAGCAGCCAAGGAGACGGTGACTACTCCTACGAGCAGTACTTC. This chain links TRBV4-1 with TRBJ2-7, with a possible D match to TRBD2 (5 bases). The CDR3 is 16 residues long. V lost 1 base to trimming and J lost 0 bases, with 13 bases between them. Germline CDR1 reads MGHRA; CDR2 reads YSYEKL.

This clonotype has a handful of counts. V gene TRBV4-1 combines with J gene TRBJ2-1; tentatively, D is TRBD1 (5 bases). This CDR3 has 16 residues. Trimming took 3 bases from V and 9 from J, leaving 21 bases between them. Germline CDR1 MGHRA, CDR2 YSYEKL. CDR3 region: CASSQLQQDPVGEQFF. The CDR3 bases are TGCGCCAGCAGCCAGTTACAACAGGATCCAGTCGGTGAGCAGTTCTTC.

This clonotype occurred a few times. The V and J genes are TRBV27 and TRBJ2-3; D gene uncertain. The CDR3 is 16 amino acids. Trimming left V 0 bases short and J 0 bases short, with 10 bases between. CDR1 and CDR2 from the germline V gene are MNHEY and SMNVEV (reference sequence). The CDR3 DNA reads TGTGCCAGCAGTTTATCAGGGCCTACTAGCACAGATACGCAGTATTTT. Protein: CASSLSGPTSTDTQYF.

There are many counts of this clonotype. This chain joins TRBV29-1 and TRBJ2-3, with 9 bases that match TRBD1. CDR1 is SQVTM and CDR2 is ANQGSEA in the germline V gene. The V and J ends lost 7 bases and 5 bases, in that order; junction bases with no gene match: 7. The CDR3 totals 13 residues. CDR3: CSARTGVKDTQYF. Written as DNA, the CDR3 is TGCAGCGCCAGGACAGGGGTGAAAGATACGCAGTATTTT.

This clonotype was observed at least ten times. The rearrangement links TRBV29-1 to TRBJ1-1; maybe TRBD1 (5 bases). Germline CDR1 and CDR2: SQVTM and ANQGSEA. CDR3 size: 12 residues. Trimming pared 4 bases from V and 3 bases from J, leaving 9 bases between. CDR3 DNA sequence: TGCAGCGTTGGTCAGGGAGACACTGAAGCTTTCTTT. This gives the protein CSVGQGDTEAFF.

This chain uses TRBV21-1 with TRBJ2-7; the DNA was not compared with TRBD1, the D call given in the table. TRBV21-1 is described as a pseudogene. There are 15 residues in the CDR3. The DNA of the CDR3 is TGTGCCAGCAGCCCCCAGGGGTTCCCGATTTACGAGCAGTACTTC. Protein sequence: CASSPQGFPIYEQYF.

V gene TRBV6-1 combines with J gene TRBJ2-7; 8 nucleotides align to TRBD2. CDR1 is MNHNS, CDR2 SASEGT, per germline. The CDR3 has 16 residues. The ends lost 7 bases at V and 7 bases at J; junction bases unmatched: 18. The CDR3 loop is CASNTHVGGAYNEQYF. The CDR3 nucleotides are TGTGCCAGCAATACACACGTCGGGGGGGCCTACAATGAGCAGTACTTC.

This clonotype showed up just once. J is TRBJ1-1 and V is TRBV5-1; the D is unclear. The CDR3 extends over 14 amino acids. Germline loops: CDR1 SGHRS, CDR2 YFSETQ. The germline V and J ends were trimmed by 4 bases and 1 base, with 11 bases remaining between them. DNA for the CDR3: TGCGCCAGCAGCCCAACGGCGACGAACACTGAAGCTTTCTTT. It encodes CASSPTATNTEAFF. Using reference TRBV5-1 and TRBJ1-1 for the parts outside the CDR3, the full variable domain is KAGVTQTPRYLIKTRGQQVTLSCSPISGHRSVSWYQQTPGQGLQFLFEYFSETQRNKGNFPGRFSGRQFSNSRSEMNVSTLELGDSALYLCASSPTATNTEAFFGQGTRLTVV.

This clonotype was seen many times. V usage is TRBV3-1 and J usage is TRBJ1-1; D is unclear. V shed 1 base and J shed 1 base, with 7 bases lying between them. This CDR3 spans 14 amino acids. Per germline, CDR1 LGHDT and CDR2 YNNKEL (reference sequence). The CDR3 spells CASSQGGGNTEAFF. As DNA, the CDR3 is TGTGCCAGCAGCCAAGGCGGCGGGAACACTGAAGCTTTCTTT.

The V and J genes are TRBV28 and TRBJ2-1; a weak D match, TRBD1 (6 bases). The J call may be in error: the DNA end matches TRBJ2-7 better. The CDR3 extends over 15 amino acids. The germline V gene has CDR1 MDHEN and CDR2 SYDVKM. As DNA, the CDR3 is TGTGCCAGCAGTCCCGGGACACCATCCTACAATGAGCAGTACTTC. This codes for CASSPGTPSYNEQYF.

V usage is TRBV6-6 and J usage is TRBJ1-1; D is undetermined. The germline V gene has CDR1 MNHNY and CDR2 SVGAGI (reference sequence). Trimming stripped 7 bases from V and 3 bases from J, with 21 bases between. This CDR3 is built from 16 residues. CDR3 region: CASTRGQLRRDTEAFF. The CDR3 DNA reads TGTGCCAGCACCAGAGGGCAGCTACGACGGGACACTGAAGCTTTCTTT.

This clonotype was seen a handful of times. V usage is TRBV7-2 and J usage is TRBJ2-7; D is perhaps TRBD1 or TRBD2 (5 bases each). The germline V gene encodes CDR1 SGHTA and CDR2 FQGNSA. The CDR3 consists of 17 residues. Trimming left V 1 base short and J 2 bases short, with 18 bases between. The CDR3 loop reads CASSLESSGLGAYEQYF. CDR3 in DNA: TGTGCCAGCAGCTTAGAGAGTTCGGGGTTGGGGGCCTACGAGCAGTACTTC.

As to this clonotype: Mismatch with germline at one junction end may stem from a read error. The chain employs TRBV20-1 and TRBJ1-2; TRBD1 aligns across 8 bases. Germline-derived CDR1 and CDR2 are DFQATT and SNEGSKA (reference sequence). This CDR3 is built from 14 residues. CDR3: CNAPPGQGMFGYTF. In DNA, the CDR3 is TGCAATGCTCCTCCCGGACAGGGTATGTTTGGCTACACCTTC.

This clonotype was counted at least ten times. DNA of the CDR3: TGTGCCAGCAGTTCGCCGGGACAGGGGGACTACGAGCAGTACTTC. It encodes CASSSPGQGDYEQYF. This chain connects TRBV28 to TRBJ2-7; 11 nucleotides match TRBD1. Germline assignment: CDR1 MDHEN and CDR2 SYDVKM. The CDR3 length is 15 residues. J gave up 3 bases and V 4 bases, and 5 bases lay outside the gene matches. The full variable domain, in which reference TRBV28 and TRBJ2-7 provide the parts outside the CDR3, is DVKVTQSSRYLVKRTGEKVFLECVQDMDHENMFWYRQDPGLGLRLIYFSYDVKMKEKGDIPEGYSVSREKKERFSLILESASTNQTSMYLCASSSPGQGDYEQYFGPGTRLTVT.

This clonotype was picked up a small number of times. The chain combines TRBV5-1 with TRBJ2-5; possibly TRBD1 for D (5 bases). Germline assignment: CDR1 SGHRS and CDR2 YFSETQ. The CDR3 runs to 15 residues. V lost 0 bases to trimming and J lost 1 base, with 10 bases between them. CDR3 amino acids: CASSLGGGTQETQYF. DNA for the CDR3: TGCGCCAGCAGCTTGGGGGGCGGAACCCAAGAGACCCAGTACTTC. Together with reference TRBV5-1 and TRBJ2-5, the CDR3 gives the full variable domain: KAGVTQTPRYLIKTRGQQVTLSCSPISGHRSVSWYQQTPGQGLQFLFEYFSETQRNKGNFPGRFSGRQFSNSRSEMNVSTLELGDSALYLCASSLGGGTQETQYFGPGTRLLVL.

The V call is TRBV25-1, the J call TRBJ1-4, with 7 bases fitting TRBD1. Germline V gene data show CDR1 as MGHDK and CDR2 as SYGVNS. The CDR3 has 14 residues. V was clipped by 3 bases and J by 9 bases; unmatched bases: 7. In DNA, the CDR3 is TGTGCCAGCAGTGACGGGACAGTTACGAAAAAACTGTTTTTT. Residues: CASSDGTVTKKLFF.

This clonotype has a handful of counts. The CDR3: CSARDRSGDVKNIQYF. The CDR3 nucleotides are TGCAGTGCTAGAGATCGGTCAGGGGATGTCAAAAACATTCAGTACTTC. The chain uses TRBV20-1 and TRBJ2-4; possibly TRBD1 for D (6 bases). V was pared by 0 bases and J by 3 bases, with 15 bases between. Germline lookup yields CDR1 DFQATT and CDR2 SNEGSKA (reference sequence). CDR3 length: 16 amino acids.

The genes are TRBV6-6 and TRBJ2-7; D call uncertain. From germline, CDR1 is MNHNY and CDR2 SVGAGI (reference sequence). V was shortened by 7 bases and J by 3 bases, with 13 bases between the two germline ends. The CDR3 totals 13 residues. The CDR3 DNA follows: TGTGCCAGCACGCACACGGAAATCTACGAGCAGTACTTC. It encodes CASTHTEIYEQYF.

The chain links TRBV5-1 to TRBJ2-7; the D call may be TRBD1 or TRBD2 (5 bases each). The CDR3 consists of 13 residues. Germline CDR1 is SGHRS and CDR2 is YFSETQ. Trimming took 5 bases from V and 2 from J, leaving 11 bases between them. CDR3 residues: CASRFGAAYEQYF. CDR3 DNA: TGCGCCAGCAGATTCGGGGCTGCCTACGAGCAGTACTTC. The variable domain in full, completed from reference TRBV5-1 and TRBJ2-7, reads KAGVTQTPRYLIKTRGQQVTLSCSPISGHRSVSWYQQTPGQGLQFLFEYFSETQRNKGNFPGRFSGRQFSNSRSEMNVSTLELGDSALYLCASRFGAAYEQYFGPGTRLTVT.

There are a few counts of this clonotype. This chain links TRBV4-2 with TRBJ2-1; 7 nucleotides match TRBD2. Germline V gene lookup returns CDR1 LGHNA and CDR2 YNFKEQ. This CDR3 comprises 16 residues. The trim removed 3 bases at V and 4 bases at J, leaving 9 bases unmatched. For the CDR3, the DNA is TGTGCCAGCAGCCATGAGGGAGGCGGGGGTTACAATGAGCAGTTCTTC. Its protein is CASSHEGGGGYNEQFF.

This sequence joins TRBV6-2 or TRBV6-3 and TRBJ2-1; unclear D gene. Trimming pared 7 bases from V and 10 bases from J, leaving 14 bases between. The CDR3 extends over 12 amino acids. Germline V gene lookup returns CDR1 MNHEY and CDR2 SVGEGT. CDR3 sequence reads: CASKSDGHEQFF. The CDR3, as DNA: TGTGCCAGCAAATCAGATGGTCACGAGCAGTTCTTC.

The CDR3 bases are TGCAGTGCTCTGAAAAAAACGGGACCCATCGGGCAAGAGACCCAGTACTTC. It is translated as CSALKKTGPIGQETQYF. J is TRBJ2-7 and V is TRBV20-1, with D possibly called TRBD1 or TRBD2 (5 bases each). The DNA end favors TRBJ2-5, so the J call may be wrong. The CDR3 sequence is 17 residues long. CDR1 and CDR2 (germline): DFQATT, SNEGSKA (reference sequence).

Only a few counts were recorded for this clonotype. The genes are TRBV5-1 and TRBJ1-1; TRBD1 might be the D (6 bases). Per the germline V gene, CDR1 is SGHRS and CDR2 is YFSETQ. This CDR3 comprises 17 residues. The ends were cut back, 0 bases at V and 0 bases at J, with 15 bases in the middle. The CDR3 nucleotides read TGCGCCAGCAGCTTGGTATCAGGGGTACGCATGAACACTGAAGCTTTCTTT. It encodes CASSLVSGVRMNTEAFF.

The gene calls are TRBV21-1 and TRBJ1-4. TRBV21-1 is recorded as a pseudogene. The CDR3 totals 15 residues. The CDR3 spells CASCRRGATNEKLFF. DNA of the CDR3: TGTGCCAGCTGCCGGCGGGGAGCAACTAATGAAAAACTGTTTTTT.

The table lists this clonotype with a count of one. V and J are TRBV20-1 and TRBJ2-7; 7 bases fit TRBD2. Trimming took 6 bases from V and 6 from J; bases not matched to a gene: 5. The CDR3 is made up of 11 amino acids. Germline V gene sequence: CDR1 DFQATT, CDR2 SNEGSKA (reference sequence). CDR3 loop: CSAREECEQYF. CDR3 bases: TGCAGTGCCCGGGAGGAATGCGAGCAGTACTTC.

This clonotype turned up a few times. CDR3 amino acids: CASSSRTAETQYF. The CDR3 nucleotides are TGTGCCAGCAGCTCCCGGACTGCGGAGACCCAGTACTTC. The V gene is TRBV7-2, the J gene TRBJ2-7, with D tentatively TRBD2 (5 bases). The J call is uncertain, as TRBJ2-5 better fits the DNA end. The CDR3 contains 13 residues. Germline V lookup: CDR1 SGHTA, CDR2 FQGNSA.